A selection of T cell receptor beta chains follows, all from one sample in a study of T cells after yellow fever vaccination. TCRdb re-called the 5' RACE reads through MiXCR, storing one row per CDR3 protein. Among approximately 450,000 distinct CDR3 sequences listed, around 19% were seen once. The sample in question was PBMCs, obtained before the yellow fever booster vaccination. These receptors originate from a man in his late teens or twenties who received the YFV17D yellow fever vaccine. Both conserved end residues are part of each CDR3. D genes are given only for firm matches. Clone size is not always given. Where it is, it says once, few, many or a class for expanded clones.

V	D	size	J	DNA	CDR3
TRBV4-3	NA	NA	TRBJ1-1	TGCGCCAGCAGCCGCAATATACAGGGTAACACTGAAGCTTTCTTT	CASSRNIQGNTEAFF
TRBV28	TRBD2	NA	TRBJ2-5	TGTGCCAGCAGGTCGGCTAGCGGGGGGAAAGAGACCCAGTACTTC	CASRSASGGKETQYF
TRBV18	TRBD2	NA	TRBJ2-7	TGTGCCACGGCGGGGGGGGCGACCTACGAGCAGTACTTC	CATAGGATYEQYF
TRBV5-1	TRBD1	few	TRBJ2-2	TGCGCCAGCAGCTTGAAGGTTCAAGGACAGGGGGAAGGCACCGGGGAGCTGTTTTTT	CASSLKVQGQGEGTGELFF
TRBV6-5	TRBD2	NA	TRBJ2-3	TGTGCCAGCAGCACCAATCCCCTAGCGGTGGGCACAGATACGCAGTATTTT	CASSTNPLAVGTDTQYF
TRBV7-3	NA	NA	TRBJ2-3	TGTGCCAGCAGCTCTCCGGAGGAGCGTGATACGCAGTATTTT	CASSSPEERDTQYF
TRBV20-1	NA	NA	TRBJ2-5	TGCAGTGCTCTATCGTACGGGACCCAGTACTTC	CSALSYGTQYF
TRBV24-1	NA	NA	TRBJ2-6	TGTGCCACCAGTGATTCCGGAGTAGCGATGGGGGCCAACGTCCTGACTTTC	CATSDSGVAMGANVLTF
TRBV7-8	NA	once	TRBJ2-3	TGTGCCAGCAGCTTACAGGTGCGGGCTCGAGAGCTGGATACGCAGTATTTT	CASSLQVRARELDTQYF
TRBV24-1	NA	NA	TRBJ1-2	TGTGCCACCAGTGGTCGGGGCAACTATGGCTACACCTTC	CATSGRGNYGYTF
TRBV20-1	NA	few	TRBJ1-2	TGCAGTGCTAGTCGGTTTGAAGGCTACACCTTC	CSASRFEGYTF
TRBV10-3	NA	NA	TRBJ2-5	TGTGCCATCAGTGGAACAGTCCAAGAGACCCAGTACTTC	CAISGTVQETQYF
TRBV6-1	NA	NA	TRBJ1-2	TGTGCCAGCAGCGAGTATGGCTACACCTTC	CASSEYGYTF
TRBV7-2	NA	NA	TRBJ2-2	TGTGCCAGCAGCTTACAGGAACCCCGTACCGGGGAGCTGTTTTTT	CASSLQEPRTGELFF
TRBV6-5	NA	few	TRBJ2-6	TGTGCCAGCAGTTACGATTCTGGGGTAGCTGGGGCCAACGTCCTGACTTTC	CASSYDSGVAGANVLTF